What follows are 28 T cell receptor beta chains derived from one specimen sequenced in a study of blood T cell repertoires in COVID-19. Sequencing used immunoSEQ multiplex PCR; TCRdb keeps in-frame clones, though not all of them. Of more than 300,000 clones in the sample, more than 70% were seen once. Sequencing was performed on PBMCs or T cells enriched from blood (not recorded which). All receptors derive from a woman aged 18 to 35 who had recovered from COVID-19.

As to this clone: Other DNA sequences within the sample encode an identical CDR3. V and J are TRBV5-1 and TRBJ2-7; possible D gene TRBD2, 6 bases. V was shortened by 0 bases and J by 3 bases, with 7 bases between the two germline ends. The CDR3 is 13 residues long. CDR1 and CDR2 from the germline V gene are SGHRS and YFSETQ. The CDR3 DNA sequence: TGCGCCAGCAGCTTGGTGGGGGGCTACGAGCAGTACTTC. This gives the protein CASSLVGGYEQYF.

The chain is built from TRBV4-1 and TRBJ2-7; 10 bases agree with TRBD1. The CDR3 contains 16 residues. After removal of 2 bases from V and 2 bases from J, the junction contained 6 bases not matched to a gene. CDR1 and CDR2 from the germline V gene are MGHRA and YSYEKL. CDR3 in amino acids: CASSQLGTGVPYEQYF. CDR3 nucleotide sequence: TGCGCCAGCAGCCAACTCGGGACAGGGGTACCCTACGAGCAGTACTTC.

J is TRBJ2-7 and V is TRBV28; D is unresolved. The CDR3 is made up of 11 amino acids. The V end was cut by 4 bases, the J end by 3 bases, with 4 bases between. Germline CDR1 MDHEN, CDR2 SYDVKM. CDR3 region: CASSSYYEQYF. CDR3 nucleotides: TGTGCCAGCAGTTCCTACTACGAGCAGTACTTC.

This clone was observed a few times. The rearrangement uses TRBV27 and TRBJ2-7, with D tentatively TRBD2 (5 bases). CDR1 is MNHEY, CDR2 SMNVEV, per germline (reference sequence). V dropped 2 bases and J dropped 1 base, with 12 bases sitting between them. The CDR3 length is 15 residues. CDR3 DNA sequence: TGTGCCAGCAGTTTAAAGGGCGAGGGATCCTACGAGCAGTACTTC. Residues: CASSLKGEGSYEQYF.

This clone has at least ten counts. The rearrangement joins TRBV7-9 to TRBJ1-5; D is undetermined. The V end was cut by 2 bases, the J end by 7 bases, with 6 bases between. The CDR3 contains 12 residues. CDR1 is SEHNR, CDR2 FQNEAQ, per germline (reference sequence). CDR3 DNA: TGTGCCAGCAGCTTATCCATGCAGCCCCAGCATTTT. Translated, it gives CASSLSMQPQHF.

CDR3 region: CASEKDRGGGEKLFF. In DNA, the CDR3 is TGTGCCAGCGAGAAGGACAGGGGAGGAGGTGAAAAACTGTTTTTT. V gene TRBV2 combines with J gene TRBJ1-4; 9 bases align to TRBD1. V shed 8 bases, J shed 7 bases, and the junction held 11 bases outside the gene matches. Germline assignment: CDR1 SNHLY and CDR2 FYNNEI. This CDR3 comprises 15 residues.

This clone was seen only a few times. The chain combines TRBV6-5 with TRBJ1-1; 8 bases map to TRBD1. The CDR3 is made up of 14 amino acids. Germline trimming cut 6 bases from V and 6 bases from J; bases unmatched to any gene: 9. Germline V gene sequence: CDR1 MNHEY, CDR2 SVGAGI. CDR3 DNA: TGTGCCAGCAGCAGACAGGGGTACAACCCTGAAGCTTTCTTT. This codes for CASSRQGYNPEAFF.

The genes are TRBV6-2 or TRBV6-3 and TRBJ1-1, with D uncertain. The germline V gene encodes CDR1 MNHEY and CDR2 SVGEGT. The length of the CDR3 is 14 residues. Trimming removed 0 bases at V and 7 bases at J, with 12 bases between. In nucleotides, the CDR3 is TGTGCCAGCAGTTACTCAAAGCCCGGGAATGAAGCTTTCTTT. This sequence encodes CASSYSKPGNEAFF.

The genes are TRBV10-3 and TRBJ1-3; D may be TRBD1 (5 bases). Germline CDR1 ENHRY, CDR2 SYGVKD. The CDR3 consists of 16 residues. Deletions cut 3 bases from V and 4 bases from J, with 16 bases between. CDR3 region: CAISERGGTVGNTIYF. Here the CDR3 DNA reads TGTGCCATCAGTGAACGGGGGGGAACGGTGGGAAACACCATATATTTT.

V is TRBV28 and J is TRBJ2-7, with 7 bases matching TRBD1. The CDR3 spans 14 residues. V lost 3 bases and J lost 4; bases outside the gene matches: 6. From germline, CDR1 is MDHEN and CDR2 SYDVKM. CDR3 coding DNA: TGTGCCAGCAGTTTCCGTCAGGGGGTGTACGAGCAGTACTTC. This sequence encodes CASSFRQGVYEQYF.

The chain carries TRBV11-3 and TRBJ1-2; a weak D match, TRBD1 (5 bases). V lost 0 bases to trimming and J lost 5 bases, with 10 bases between them. CDR3 size: 14 residues. Germline V lookup: CDR1 SGHNT, CDR2 YENEEA. This CDR3 is CASSLDQGTYGYTF. DNA of the CDR3: TGTGCCAGCAGCTTAGATCAGGGAACATATGGCTACACCTTC.

CDR3 DNA: TGTGCCATCAGTGCCGGCGGGGCCACCGATGAGCAGTACTTC. Its protein is CAISAGGATDEQYF. J is TRBJ2-7 and V is TRBV10-3, with a weak D call TRBD2 (6 bases). This CDR3 has 14 residues. Germline V gives CDR1 ENHRY, CDR2 SYGVKD. V dropped 4 bases and J dropped 7 bases, with 17 bases sitting between them.

This CDR3 is CASSISDTADTEAFF. The CDR3 DNA reads TGTGCCAGTAGTATCTCGGACACGGCGGACACTGAAGCTTTCTTT. V and J are TRBV19 and TRBJ1-1; a weak D match, TRBD1 (5 bases). Germline CDR1 is LNHDA and CDR2 is SQIVND (reference sequence). The CDR3 has 15 amino acids. Deletions cut 3 bases from V and 3 bases from J, with 14 bases between.

The chain has TRBV11-2 and TRBJ1-2; maybe TRBD1 (5 bases). Germline values: CDR1 SGHAT, CDR2 FQNNGV. V lost 5 bases, J lost 3 bases, and 10 bases lay in between. CDR3 length equals 13 residues. CDR3 DNA sequence: TGTGCCAGCAGCAACGGGGGTCACTATGGCTACACCTTC. Protein product: CASSNGGHYGYTF.

V usage is TRBV10-2 and J usage is TRBJ1-1, with D perhaps TRBD1 (5 bases). The V end lost 3 bases, the J end lost 5 bases, and 16 bases lay between the germline ends. This CDR3 region has 15 residues. CDR1 and CDR2 (germline): WSHSY, SAAADI. This CDR3 is CASSDFVRAKTEAFF. The CDR3 nucleotides are TGCGCCAGCAGTGATTTCGTCAGGGCGAAGACTGAAGCTTTCTTT.

The V call is TRBV11-1, the J call TRBJ1-2; D is unclear. V was cut by 1 base and J by 3 bases, with 6 bases left in between. Germline loops: CDR1 SGHAT, CDR2 FQDESV (reference sequence). The CDR3 extends over 13 amino acids. This CDR3 is CASSLDSHYGYTF. The DNA of the CDR3 is TGTGCCAGCAGCTTAGACAGCCACTATGGCTACACCTTC. Full variable domain (missing parts from reference TRBV11-1 and TRBJ1-2): EAEVAQSPRYKITEKSQAVAFWCDPISGHATLYWYRQILGQGPELLVQFQDESVVDDSQLPKDRFSAERLKGVDSTLKIQPAELGDSAMYLCASSLDSHYGYTFGSGTRLTVV.

J is TRBJ2-5 and V is TRBV2, with a weak D call TRBD1 (6 bases). This CDR3 has 14 amino acids. Germline values: CDR1 SNHLY, CDR2 FYNNEI. The V and J ends lost 1 base and 4 bases respectively, with 10 bases between them. The chain's CDR3 is CASSEDRAGETQYF. CDR3 DNA: TGTGCCAGCAGTGAAGACAGGGCGGGAGAGACCCAGTACTTC.

Notes on this clone: The sample holds other DNA sequences that translate to the same CDR3. The V gene is TRBV28, the J gene TRBJ1-6; 8 bases fit TRBD1. CDR1 and CDR2 from the germline V gene are MDHEN and SYDVKM. Unmatched junction bases numbered 3, after V lost 4 bases and J lost 10 bases. The CDR3 consists of 13 residues. This CDR3 is CASSSGQGSPLHF. CDR3 bases: TGTGCCAGCAGTTCCGGACAGGGATCACCCCTCCACTTT.

CDR3 DNA: TGTGCCAGCAGCTTACGAACAGGGGATGGAGAGACCCAGTACTTC. The encoded protein is CASSLRTGDGETQYF. The genes are TRBV7-9 and TRBJ2-5; 7 positions match TRBD1. The germline CDR1 and CDR2 sequences are SEHNR and FQNEAQ (reference sequence). The junction had 7 bases not matched to a gene; V was cut back by 2 bases and J by 4 bases. The CDR3 has 15 residues.

This chain connects TRBV12-5 to TRBJ2-1; 10 bases are shared with TRBD2. The CDR3 contains 15 residues. V lost 5 bases and J lost 12; bases outside the gene matches: 13. Germline V CDR1 and CDR2: LGHNT, FRNRAP. In nucleotides, the CDR3 is TGTGCTAGTGGTATAACCAGCGGGGGGGCGATATCGCAGTTCTTC. Protein product: CASGITSGGAISQFF. The entire variable domain, with the rest obtained from reference TRBV12-5 and TRBJ2-1, is as follows: DARVTQTPRHKVTEMGQEVTMRCQPILGHNTVFWYRQTMMQGLELLAYFRNRAPLDDSGMPKDRFSAEMPDATLATLKIQPSEPRDSAVYFCASGITSGGAISQFFGPGTRLTVL.

The chain's CDR3 is CASSPPRQAGNSPLHF. DNA for the CDR3: TGTGCCAGCAGTCCCCCGCGACAGGCGGGTAATTCACCCCTCCACTTT. The chain employs TRBV28 and TRBJ1-6; TRBD1 might be the D (6 bases). Germline CDR1 is MDHEN and CDR2 is SYDVKM. CDR3 length equals 16 residues. Trimming took 5 bases from V and 6 from J, leaving 17 bases between them. Filled out from reference TRBV28 and TRBJ1-6, the complete variable domain reads DVKVTQSSRYLVKRTGEKVFLECVQDMDHENMFWYRQDPGLGLRLIYFSYDVKMKEKGDIPEGYSVSREKKERFSLILESASTNQTSMYLCASSPPRQAGNSPLHFGNGTRLTVT.

The V and J genes are TRBV7-8 and TRBJ2-5; no firm D call. The germline V gene has CDR1 SGHVS and CDR2 FQNEAQ. V lost 5 bases and J lost 4, with 14 bases in between. This CDR3 region has 14 residues. DNA of the CDR3: TGTGCCAGCAGCCCGCGCCAACCCCGAGAGACCCAGTACTTC. It yields the protein CASSPRQPRETQYF.

The chain couples TRBV11-2 to TRBJ2-5; tentative D call: TRBD2 (5 bases). CDR3 length: 15 amino acids. V was pared by 1 base and J by 0 bases, with 9 bases between. Germline V gene sequence: CDR1 SGHAT, CDR2 FQNNGV. The chain's CDR3 is CASSLGSGYQETQYF. The CDR3 bases are TGTGCCAGCAGCTTAGGATCGGGGTACCAAGAGACCCAGTACTTC.

This chain joins TRBV5-1 and TRBJ1-5; the match to TRBD1 covers 7 bases. CDR3 length: 16 amino acids. Per germline, CDR1 SGHRS and CDR2 YFSETQ. The V gene end was trimmed by 0 bases and the J gene end by 4 bases; junction bases not matched to a gene: 7. The CDR3: CASSLEPAGGNQPQHF. The CDR3 coding sequence is TGCGCCAGCAGCTTGGAGCCTGCAGGGGGAAATCAGCCCCAGCATTTT.

The chain carries TRBV11-2 and TRBJ1-5; D not certain. CDR1 and CDR2 (germline): SGHAT, FQNNGV. Trimming removed 1 base at V and 3 bases at J, with 10 bases between. The CDR3 is 15 amino acids. CDR3 residues: CASSLGGEVNQPQHF. The CDR3, as DNA: TGTGCCAGCAGCTTAGGAGGAGAAGTCAATCAGCCCCAGCATTTT.

The J gene is TRBJ1-5, the V gene TRBV5-1; D remains ambiguous. Germline lookup yields CDR1 SGHRS and CDR2 YFSETQ. The V end was cut by 2 bases, the J end by 0 bases, with 6 bases between. The CDR3 loop spans 14 amino acids. In nucleotides, the CDR3 is TGCGCCAGCAGCTTCGAGGGTAGCAATCAGCCCCAGCATTTT. Residues: CASSFEGSNQPQHF.

The chain uses TRBV2 and TRBJ1-6; D remains ambiguous. The CDR3 loop spans 13 amino acids. Trimming left V 8 bases short and J 10 bases short, with 15 bases between. Germline CDR1 and CDR2: SNHLY and FYNNEI. Written as DNA, the CDR3 is TGTGCCAGCGGCGGAGAGGGTAACTCACCCCTCCACTTT. This encodes CASGGEGNSPLHF. The variable domain in full, completed from reference TRBV2 and TRBJ1-6, reads EPEVTQTPSHQVTQMGQEVILRCVPISNHLYFYWYRQILGQKVEFLVSFYNNEISEKSEIFDDQFSVERPDGSNFTLKIRSTKLEDSAMYFCASGGEGNSPLHFGNGTRLTVT.

This chain connects TRBV10-2 to TRBJ2-5; 11 bases are a match to TRBD1. The CDR3 is 15 residues long. The V segment lost 7 bases and the J segment 3 bases; nucleotides outside the gene matches: 7. Germline CDR1 is WSHSY and CDR2 is SAAADI. CDR3 coding DNA: TGCGCCAGCACCGGGACAGGGGGAATGGAAGAGACCCAGTACTTC. Translating it yields CASTGTGGMEETQYF.